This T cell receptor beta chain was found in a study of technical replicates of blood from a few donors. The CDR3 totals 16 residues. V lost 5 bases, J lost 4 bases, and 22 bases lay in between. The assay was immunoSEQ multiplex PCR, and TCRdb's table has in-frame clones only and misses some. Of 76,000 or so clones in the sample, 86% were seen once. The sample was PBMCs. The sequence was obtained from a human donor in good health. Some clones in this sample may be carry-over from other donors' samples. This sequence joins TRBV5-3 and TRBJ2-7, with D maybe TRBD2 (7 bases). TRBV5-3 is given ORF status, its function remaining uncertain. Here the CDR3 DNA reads TGTGCCAGAAGACTGGGTGGGGGGGCGAGTTTGTACGAGCAGTACTTC. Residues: CARRLGGGASLYEQYF.